This T cell receptor (beta chain) was sequenced during a study of monozygotic twins with inflammatory bowel disease. Around 3,600 ng of total RNA went into each TCR library. Template switching added UMIs carrying a 6-nucleotide sample barcode. Using the 5' RACE reads, TCRdb records one entry per CDR3 protein without DNA. This sample contains 440,000 or so distinct CDR3 sequences. The CDR3 loop spans 13 amino acids. CDR1 is GTSNPN, CDR2 SVGIG, per germline (reference sequence). Study-wide results and caveats: Among IBD patients, fewer clonotypes were shared with others than among healthy twins, especially with disease activity. TCRbeta inverse Simpson diversity was decreased in IBD patients versus healthy co-twins.

On this clonotype: Its cognate antigen is unknown.

The source material was blood. The source of this sequence is a human donor with ulcerative colitis or Crohn's disease, or a healthy co-twin of an affected twin (not recorded which). The V and J genes are TRBV30 and TRBJ2-7. The CDR3 sequence is CAWSQDRSYEQYF. The full variable domain, its missing parts supplied by reference TRBV30 and TRBJ2-7, is SQTIHQWPATLVQPVGSPLSLECTVEGTSNPNLYWYRQAAGRGLQLLFYSVGIGQISSEVPQNLSASRPQDRQFILSSKKLLLSDSGFYLCAWSQDRSYEQYFGPGTRLTVT.